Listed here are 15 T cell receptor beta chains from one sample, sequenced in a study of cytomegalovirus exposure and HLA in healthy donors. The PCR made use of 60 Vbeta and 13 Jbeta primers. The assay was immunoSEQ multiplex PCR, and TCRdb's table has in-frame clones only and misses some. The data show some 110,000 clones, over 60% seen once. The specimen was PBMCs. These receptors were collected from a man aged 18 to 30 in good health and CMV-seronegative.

The CDR3 DNA sequence: TGCGCCAGCAGCCTTGGACTAGGCCAAGAGACCCAGTACTTC. Its protein product is CASSLGLGQETQYF. V and J are TRBV4-3 and TRBJ2-5; 7 bases map to TRBD2. The germline gives CDR1 LGHNA, CDR2 YSLEER. The CDR3 has 14 amino acids. The ends lost 4 bases at V and 1 base at J; junction bases unmatched: 3.

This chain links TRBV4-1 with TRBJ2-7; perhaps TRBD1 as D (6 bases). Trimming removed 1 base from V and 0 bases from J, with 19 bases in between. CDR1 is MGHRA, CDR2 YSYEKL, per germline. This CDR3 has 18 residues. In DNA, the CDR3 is TGCGCCAGCAGCCAAGGGTGGCCCACAGGGTCAAGCTCCTACGAGCAGTACTTC. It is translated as CASSQGWPTGSSSYEQYF.

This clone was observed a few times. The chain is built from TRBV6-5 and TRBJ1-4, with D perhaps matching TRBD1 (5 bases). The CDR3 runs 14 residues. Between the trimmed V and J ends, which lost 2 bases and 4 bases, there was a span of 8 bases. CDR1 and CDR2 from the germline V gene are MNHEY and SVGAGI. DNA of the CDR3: TGTGCCAGCAGTTACCGACAGTTTAATGAAAAACTGTTTTTT. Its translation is CASSYRQFNEKLFF.

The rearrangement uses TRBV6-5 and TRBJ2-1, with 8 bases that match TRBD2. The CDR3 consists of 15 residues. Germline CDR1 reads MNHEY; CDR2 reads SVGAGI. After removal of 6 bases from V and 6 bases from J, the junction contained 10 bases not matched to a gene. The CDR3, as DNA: TGTGCCAGCAGGGAAAGCGGGAGTCGGTCCAATGAGCAGTTCTTC. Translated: CASRESGSRSNEQFF.

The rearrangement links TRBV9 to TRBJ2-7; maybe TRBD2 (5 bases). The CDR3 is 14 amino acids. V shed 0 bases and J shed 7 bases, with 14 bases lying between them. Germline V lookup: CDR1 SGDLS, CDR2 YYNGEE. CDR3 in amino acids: CASSVVTGIKEQYF. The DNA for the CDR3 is TGTGCCAGCAGCGTAGTTACGGGAATTAAAGAGCAGTACTTC.

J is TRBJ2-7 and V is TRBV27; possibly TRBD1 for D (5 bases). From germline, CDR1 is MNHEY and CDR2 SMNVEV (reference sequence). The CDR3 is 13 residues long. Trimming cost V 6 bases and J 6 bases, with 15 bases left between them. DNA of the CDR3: TGTGCCAGCAGCATGGGGCCTCGCGGCGAGCAGTACTTC. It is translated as CASSMGPRGEQYF.

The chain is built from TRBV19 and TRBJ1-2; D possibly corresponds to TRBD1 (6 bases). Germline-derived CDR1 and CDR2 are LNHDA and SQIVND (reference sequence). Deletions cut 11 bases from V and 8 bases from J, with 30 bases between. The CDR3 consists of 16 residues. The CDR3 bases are TGTGCCCGCCGACGTTCGCAGGGACAACATCTTCGCGGCTACACCTTC. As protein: CARRRSQGQHLRGYTF.

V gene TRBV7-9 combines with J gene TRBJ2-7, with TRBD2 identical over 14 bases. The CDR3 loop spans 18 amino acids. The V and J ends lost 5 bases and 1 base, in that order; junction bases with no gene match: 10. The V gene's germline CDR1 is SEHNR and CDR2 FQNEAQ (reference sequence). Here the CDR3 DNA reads TGTGCCAGCAGCAAGATCGGGACTAGCGGGAGAAGATCCTACGAGCAGTACTTC. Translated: CASSKIGTSGRRSYEQYF.

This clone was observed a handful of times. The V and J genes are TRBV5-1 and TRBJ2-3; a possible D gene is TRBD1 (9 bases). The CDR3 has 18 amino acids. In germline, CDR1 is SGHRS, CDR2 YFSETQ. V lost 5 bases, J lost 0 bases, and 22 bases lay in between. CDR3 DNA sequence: TGCGCCAGCAGGCCGGGACAGGGATTAGCGGGAAGCACAGATACGCAGTATTTT. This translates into CASRPGQGLAGSTDTQYF.

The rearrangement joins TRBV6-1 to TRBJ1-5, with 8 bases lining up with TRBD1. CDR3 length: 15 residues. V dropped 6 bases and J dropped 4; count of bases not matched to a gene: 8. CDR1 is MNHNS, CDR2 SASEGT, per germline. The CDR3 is CASRGWTGRNQPQHF. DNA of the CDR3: TGTGCCAGCAGGGGCTGGACAGGGAGGAATCAGCCCCAGCATTTT.

The CDR3 DNA reads TGTGCCAGAAAGAGGGTAGACAGGCCGGGCACTGAAGCTTTCTTT. It encodes CARKRVDRPGTEAFF. The genes are TRBV5-3 and TRBJ1-1; a possible D gene is TRBD1 (6 bases). TRBV5-3 is recorded as an ORF, its role being uncertain. The CDR3 runs to 15 residues. Trimming left V 6 bases short and J 4 bases short, with 19 bases between.

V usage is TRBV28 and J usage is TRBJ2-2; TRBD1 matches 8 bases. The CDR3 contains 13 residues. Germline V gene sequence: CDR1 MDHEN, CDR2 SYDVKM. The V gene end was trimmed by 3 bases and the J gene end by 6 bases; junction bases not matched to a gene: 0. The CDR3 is CASSFRGPGELFF. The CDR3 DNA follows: TGTGCCAGCAGTTTCAGGGGGCCCGGGGAGCTGTTTTTT.

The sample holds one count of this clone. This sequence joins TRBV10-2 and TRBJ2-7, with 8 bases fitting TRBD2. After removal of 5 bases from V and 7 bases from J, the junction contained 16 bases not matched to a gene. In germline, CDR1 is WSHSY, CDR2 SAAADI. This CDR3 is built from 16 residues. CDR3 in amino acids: CASSPDQRGSRWEQYF. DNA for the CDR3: TGCGCCAGCAGTCCCGATCAGCGGGGGTCTCGATGGGAGCAGTACTTC.

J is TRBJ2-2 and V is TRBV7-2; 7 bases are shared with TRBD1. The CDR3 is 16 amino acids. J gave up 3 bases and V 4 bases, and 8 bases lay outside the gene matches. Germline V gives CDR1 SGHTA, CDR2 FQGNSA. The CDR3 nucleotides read TGTGCCAGCAGCTACTACGCCCAGGGGGACACCGGGGAGCTGTTTTTT. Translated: CASSYYAQGDTGELFF.

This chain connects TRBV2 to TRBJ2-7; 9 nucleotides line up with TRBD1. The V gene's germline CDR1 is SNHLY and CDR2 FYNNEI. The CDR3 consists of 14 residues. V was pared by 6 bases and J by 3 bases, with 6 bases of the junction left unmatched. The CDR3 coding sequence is TGTGCCAGCAGGTCCGGGACAGGGTACTACGAGCAGTACTTC. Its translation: CASRSGTGYYEQYF.